The 21 T cell receptor beta chains below were found in one sample sequenced in a study of T cell changes during pregnancy in multiple sclerosis. Some clones are missing from TCRdb's copy, which holds only in-frame ones; the method was immunoSEQ multiplex PCR. Of approximately 92,000 clones listed, 85% to 95% are singletons. Here the sequenced sample was peripheral blood, taken in the first trimester of pregnancy. The receptors shown here come from a female donor with multiple sclerosis, enrolled in a pregnancy study.

This rearrangement joins TRBV6-5 to TRBJ2-7; perhaps TRBD1 as D (6 bases). The germline V and J ends were trimmed by 6 bases and 2 bases, with 8 bases remaining between them. This CDR3 region has 12 residues. Germline V gene data show CDR1 as MNHEY and CDR2 as SVGAGI. The DNA of the CDR3 is TGTGCCAGCAGACAGGGTACCTACGAGCAGTACTTC. Residues: CASRQGTYEQYF.

This clone was seen a single time. This CDR3 fails to terminate in the conserved phenylalanine or tryptophan, so it likely reflects a read error. The rearrangement links TRBV5-1 to TRBJ1-2; 10 bases are a match to TRBD1. CDR1 and CDR2 from the germline V gene are SGHRS and YFSETQ. CDR3 length equals 15 residues. With V trimmed by 2 bases and J by 4 bases, 5 bases remained unmatched. The CDR3 here is CASSFDRGLAYGYTL. In DNA form, the CDR3 reads TGCGCCAGCAGCTTCGACAGGGGGCTTGCCTATGGCTACACCCTC.

The chain recombines TRBV9 with TRBJ1-4; tentative D call: TRBD1 (6 bases). Germline V gene lookup returns CDR1 SGDLS and CDR2 YYNGEE. This CDR3 is built from 15 residues. The V and J ends lost 3 bases and 7 bases respectively, with 16 bases between them. The CDR3 loop is CASSDNTGRGEKLFF. As DNA, the CDR3 is TGTGCCAGCAGCGATAACACAGGGAGGGGTGAAAAACTGTTTTTT.

The chain recombines TRBV5-4 with TRBJ2-3; 7 bases fit TRBD2. The CDR3 is 15 residues long. Per germline, CDR1 SGHNT and CDR2 YYREEE (reference sequence). Losses at the gene ends were 4 bases for V and 0 bases for J; bases not matched to a gene: 5. The CDR3 spells CASSGGLGSTDTQYF. The CDR3 DNA reads as TGTGCCAGCAGCGGAGGACTAGGTAGCACAGATACGCAGTATTTT.

The V gene is TRBV4-1, the J gene TRBJ2-2; 10 positions match TRBD1. With 1 base clipped from V and 3 bases from J, the junction kept 8 bases outside the gene matches. Germline-derived CDR1 and CDR2 are MGHRA and YSYEKL. The CDR3 has 18 residues. The CDR3 region is CASSQGGTGDSDTGELFF. CDR3 nucleotide sequence: TGCGCCAGCAGCCAAGGAGGGACAGGGGATAGTGACACCGGGGAGCTGTTTTTT.

The gene calls are TRBV6-5 and TRBJ1-1; the D gene is possibly TRBD1 (5 bases). The germline V and J ends were trimmed by 2 bases and 1 base, with 11 bases remaining between them. The germline gives CDR1 MNHEY, CDR2 SVGAGI. The CDR3 has 15 residues. CDR3 nucleotides: TGTGCCAGCAGTTACCGGGGGGTCTCGAACACTGAAGCTTTCTTT. Translating gives CASSYRGVSNTEAFF.

The chain joins TRBV7-6 to TRBJ2-3, with 9 positions matching TRBD2. V lost 5 bases, J lost 3 bases, and 6 bases stayed unmatched. This CDR3 contains 15 residues. Germline CDR1 SGHVS, CDR2 FNYEAQ. The CDR3 region is CASSLFSGSTDTQYF. Written as DNA, the CDR3 is TGTGCCAGCAGCCTATTTAGCGGGAGTACAGATACGCAGTATTTT.

The chain links TRBV7-3 to TRBJ2-7; 8 nucleotides align to TRBD2. With 5 bases clipped from V and 5 bases from J, the junction kept 8 bases outside the gene matches. The CDR3 has 14 residues. The germline gives CDR1 SGHTA, CDR2 FQGTGA. The CDR3 coding sequence is TGTGCCAGCAGCCCCTACGGACTAGCCGACGAGCAGTACTTC. Translating it yields CASSPYGLADEQYF.

Written as DNA, the CDR3 is TGTGCCAGCAGCTACCTGGGAGGAGCCGAGAAGCCCATTCAGTACTTC. Amino acid sequence: CASSYLGGAEKPIQYF. The rearrangement uses TRBV13 and TRBJ2-4; a weak D match, TRBD2 (6 bases). Germline-derived CDR1 and CDR2 are PRHDT and FYEKMQ (reference sequence). CDR3 size: 16 residues. Trimming shortened V by 4 bases and J by 9 bases, and 22 bases separated the two germline ends.

The chain uses TRBV5-8 and TRBJ2-1, with 7 bases lining up with TRBD2. J was trimmed by 5 bases and V by 4 bases; bases with no gene match: 9. There are 15 residues in the CDR3. The germline V gene encodes CDR1 SGHTS and CDR2 YDEGEE. This CDR3 reads CASSTGLVANNEQFF. The CDR3 nucleotides are TGTGCCAGCAGCACCGGACTAGTGGCTAACAATGAGCAGTTCTTC.

The J gene is TRBJ2-3, the V gene TRBV28, with 8 bases fitting TRBD1. The CDR3 is 17 amino acids. The germline V gene has CDR1 MDHEN and CDR2 SYDVKM. With V trimmed by 6 bases and J by 3 bases, 14 bases remained unmatched. The CDR3 sequence: CASRLLSDRAETDTQYF. The CDR3 coding sequence is TGTGCCAGCAGATTACTCTCGGACAGGGCTGAGACAGATACGCAGTATTTT.

The chain links TRBV28 to TRBJ2-7; D gene uncertain. The germline V gene has CDR1 MDHEN and CDR2 SYDVKM. V lost 3 bases to trimming and J lost 4 bases, with 7 bases between them. This CDR3 has 12 residues. This CDR3 is CASSFFGYEQYF. The DNA of the CDR3 is TGTGCCAGCAGTTTTTTCGGGTACGAGCAGTACTTC.

The V and J genes are TRBV5-6 and TRBJ2-1; 9 bases are shared with TRBD2. Germline assignment: CDR1 SGHDT and CDR2 YYEEEE. J lost 4 bases, V lost 0 bases, and 2 bases had no gene match. This CDR3 comprises 15 residues. CDR3 amino acids: CASSLDTSGYNEQFF. The DNA of the CDR3 is TGTGCCAGCAGCTTGGATACTAGCGGGTACAATGAGCAGTTCTTC.

The CDR3 loop is CASSEQGGGTDTQYF. The CDR3 coding sequence is TGTGCCAGCAGTGAACAGGGGGGTGGCACAGATACGCAGTATTTT. The V call is TRBV28, the J call TRBJ2-3; the match to TRBD1 covers 8 bases. Germline V gene data show CDR1 as MDHEN and CDR2 as SYDVKM. Unmatched junction bases numbered 5, after V lost 5 bases and J lost 1 base. The CDR3 length is 15 residues.

This rearrangement joins TRBV6-1 to TRBJ2-2; 8 bases are a match to TRBD1. The CDR3 consists of 15 residues. After removal of 6 bases from V and 1 base from J, the junction contained 4 bases not matched to a gene. Germline V gene data show CDR1 as MNHNS and CDR2 as SASEGT. This chain's CDR3 is CASSAGTGNTGELFF. In DNA, the CDR3 is TGTGCCAGCAGCGCCGGGACAGGGAACACCGGGGAGCTGTTTTTT.

The chain joins TRBV10-1 to TRBJ1-4; D uncertain. The CDR3 runs to 17 residues. V dropped 0 bases and J dropped 4 bases, with 15 bases sitting between them. Looked up from germline, CDR1 is WNHNN and CDR2 is SYGVQD (reference sequence). The CDR3 coding sequence is TGCGCCAGCAGTGAGTCGTGGCATTGGCGGAATAATGAAAAACTGTTTTTT. Encoded protein: CASSESWHWRNNEKLFF.

The chain links TRBV19 to TRBJ2-7; 7 bases agree with TRBD2. Trimming cost V 5 bases and J 2 bases; bases outside gene matches: 6. The germline gives CDR1 LNHDA, CDR2 SQIVND (reference sequence). There are 14 residues in the CDR3. The CDR3 region is CASSGSSGTYEQYF. For the CDR3, the DNA is TGTGCCAGTAGTGGTTCTAGCGGAACCTACGAGCAGTACTTC.

The chain joins TRBV9 to TRBJ2-7; TRBD2 matches at 9 bases. CDR1 is SGDLS and CDR2 is YYNGEE in the germline V gene. Trimming removed 1 base from V and 4 bases from J; junction bases left unmatched: 6. This CDR3 is 15 amino acids long. The CDR3 region is CASSVNSGSGYEQYF. CDR3 coding DNA: TGTGCCAGCAGCGTAAATAGCGGGAGTGGTTACGAGCAGTACTTC.

This chain uses TRBV29-1 with TRBJ2-3; the match to TRBD2 covers 11 bases. This CDR3 has 18 amino acids. Germline loops: CDR1 SQVTM, CDR2 ANQGSEA. The junction had 16 bases not matched to a gene; V was cut back by 7 bases and J by 1 base. The CDR3 coding sequence is TGCAGCGGCGTACTAGCGGGAGAGGAGCGATTGGGCACAGATACGCAGTATTTT. It codes for CSGVLAGEERLGTDTQYF.

The chain joins TRBV19 to TRBJ2-7; TRBD1 is a possible D gene (5 bases). V shed 6 bases and J shed 2 bases, with 23 bases lying between them. Germline loops: CDR1 LNHDA, CDR2 SQIVND (reference sequence). CDR3 size: 17 residues. CDR3 amino acids: CASRKTVGIYGPYEQYF. CDR3 DNA: TGTGCCAGTAGAAAGACAGTGGGGATTTATGGGCCCTACGAGCAGTACTTC.

This clone was seen only a few times. The chain combines TRBV5-6 with TRBJ2-1; no clear D gene. CDR1 and CDR2 from the germline V gene are SGHDT and YYEEEE. V lost 1 base and J 9 bases, leaving 11 bases between the germline ends. The CDR3 covers 13 residues. CDR3 DNA sequence: TGTGCCAGCAGCTTGTTGGGCTACGGTGAGCAGTTCTTC. As protein: CASSLLGYGEQFF.